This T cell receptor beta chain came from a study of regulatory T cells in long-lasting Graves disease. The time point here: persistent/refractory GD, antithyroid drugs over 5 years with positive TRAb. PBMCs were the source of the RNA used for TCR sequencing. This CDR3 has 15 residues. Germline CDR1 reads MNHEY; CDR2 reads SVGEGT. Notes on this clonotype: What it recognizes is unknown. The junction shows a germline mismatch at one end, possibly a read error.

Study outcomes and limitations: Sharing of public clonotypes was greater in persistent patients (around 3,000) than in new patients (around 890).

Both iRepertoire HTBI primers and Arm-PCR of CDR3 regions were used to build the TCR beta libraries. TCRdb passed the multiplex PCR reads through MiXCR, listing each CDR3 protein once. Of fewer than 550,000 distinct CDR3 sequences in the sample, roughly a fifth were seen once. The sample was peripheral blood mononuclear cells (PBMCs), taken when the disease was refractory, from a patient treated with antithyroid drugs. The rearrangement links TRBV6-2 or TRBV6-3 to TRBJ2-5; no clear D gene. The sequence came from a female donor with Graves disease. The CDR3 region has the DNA TGTGCCAGCAGTTACTCGGAGTCTCCGGTGAAGACCCAGCACTTC. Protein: CASSYSESPVKTQHF.